The rows below give T cell receptor beta chains drawn from one sample of a study of regulatory T cells in long-lasting Graves disease. One entry per CDR3 protein, called by TCRdb with MiXCR from the multiplex PCR reads. The data show roughly 500,000 distinct CDR3 sequences, with around 12% seen just once and roughly 9.3% held by the top ten. These data were likewise used in another study, on T cells in Graves' hyperthyroidism and ophthalmopathy.

The specimen was peripheral blood mononuclear cells (PBMCs), collected at new diagnosis, from a patient treated with antithyroid drugs. Receptors originate from a woman in her 30s with Graves disease. The conserved cysteine and the conserved F or W are not part of the CDR3 here. The order of the fields is V gene, CDR3 protein.

v_call: TRBV12-3/TRBV12-4
cdr3_aa: ASRRQTNTGELF

v_call: TRBV11-2
cdr3_aa: ASSRGTSGNWETQY

v_call: TRBV2
cdr3_aa: ASSDRGRDNTGELF

v_call: TRBV19
cdr3_aa: ASSSHRAFREKLF

v_call: TRBV11-2
cdr3_aa: ASSLDGTVLGLYGYT

v_call: TRBV9
cdr3_aa: ASSPGLAGRAKNIQY

v_call: TRBV11-3
cdr3_aa: ASSSGRGREQF

v_call: TRBV9
cdr3_aa: ASSVGGGGTKAYEQY

v_call: TRBV6-1
cdr3_aa: ASSSTTGEEF

v_call: TRBV11-3
cdr3_aa: ASTLLAGSDTQY

v_call: TRBV6-2/TRBV6-3
cdr3_aa: ASSYSTDTAGGYT

v_call: TRBV6-6
cdr3_aa: ASSYLRTRIVDEQF

v_call: TRBV30
cdr3_aa: AWSPTLSGTQY

v_call: TRBV6-2/TRBV6-3
cdr3_aa: ASSYVQGSSGYT

v_call: TRBV11-2
cdr3_aa: ASSPDRGSHGYT

v_call: TRBV2
cdr3_aa: ASRARLAGVGNEQF

v_call: TRBV6-2/TRBV6-3
cdr3_aa: ASSYSSRANYGYT

v_call: TRBV11-3
cdr3_aa: ASSFPGQGAYEQY

v_call: TRBV20-1
cdr3_aa: SAGAGTSGMRQY

v_call: TRBV20-1
cdr3_aa: SARDTASGSYNEQF

v_call: TRBV3-1
cdr3_aa: ASSPTLRDSPRREQY